These 5 T cell receptor beta chains came from one sample sequenced in a study of blood T cell repertoires in COVID-19. Generated by immunoSEQ multiplex PCR, the TCRdb table keeps only in-frame clones and is missing some. The sample yields about 190,000 clones, approximately 84% seen once. The sequenced material came from PBMCs or T cells enriched from blood (not recorded which). These receptors were collected from a woman in her thirties who had recovered from COVID-19.

This clone was detected only once. The chain carries TRBV19 and TRBJ1-4; 11 bases map to TRBD1. Germline V CDR1 and CDR2: LNHDA, SQIVND (reference sequence). The CDR3 extends over 15 amino acids. V shed 7 bases and J 6 bases; nucleotides not matched to a gene: 7. CDR3 DNA: TGTGCCAGTAACCCACGGGGACAGGGGGATGAAAAACTGTTTTTT. It encodes CASNPRGQGDEKLFF.

V usage is TRBV3-1 (or the pseudogene TRBV3-2) and J usage is TRBJ1-2, with 8 nucleotides matching TRBD1. V dropped 3 bases and J dropped 7; count of bases not matched to a gene: 13. The CDR3 has 16 residues. Germline lookup yields CDR1 LGHDT and CDR2 YNNKEL (reference sequence). CDR3 loop: CASSQGTGIGLSGYTF. DNA for the CDR3: TGTGCCAGCAGCCAGGGGACAGGCATCGGTCTCTCTGGCTACACCTTC.

The J gene is TRBJ1-2, the V gene TRBV27; D not certain. This CDR3 has 14 amino acids. Germline lookup yields CDR1 MNHEY and CDR2 SMNVEV (reference sequence). Trimming left V 5 bases short and J 5 bases short, with 15 bases between. CDR3 sequence reads: CASSPYTGNYGYTF. In DNA form, the CDR3 reads TGTGCCAGCAGTCCGTACACGGGAAATTATGGCTACACCTTC.

V and J are TRBV6-5 and TRBJ2-2, with D possibly TRBD1 on 6 matching bases. Germline lookup yields CDR1 MNHEY and CDR2 SVGAGI. CDR3 length: 13 amino acids. V lost 5 bases to trimming and J lost 6 bases, with 10 bases between them. The CDR3 loop reads CASSHRDPGELFF. CDR3 nucleotides: TGTGCCAGCAGTCACAGGGATCCCGGGGAGCTGTTTTTT.

This clone showed up just once. This chain links TRBV5-1 with TRBJ1-2, with a possible D match to TRBD1 (6 bases). Germline V gene data show CDR1 as SGHRS and CDR2 as YFSETQ. Trimming left V 2 bases short and J 6 bases short, with 17 bases between. This CDR3 has 15 amino acids. The CDR3 sequence is CASSLGDNSKNGYTF. As DNA, the CDR3 is TGCGCCAGCAGCTTAGGGGACAATTCAAAGAATGGCTACACCTTC.